Each of the 30 T cell receptor beta chains below was sequenced from the same sample in a study of cytomegalovirus exposure and HLA in healthy donors. Both 60 Vbeta primers and 13 Jbeta primers went into the PCR. Produced via immunoSEQ multiplex PCR; TCRdb's table is partial and in-frame only. The data show about 130,000 clones, roughly 85% seen once. Material for sequencing was PBMCs. Every receptor here comes from a boy aged 5-17 years in good health and CMV-seronegative.

The J gene is TRBJ1-1, the V gene TRBV27; D is unclear. The CDR3 totals 13 residues. Germline values: CDR1 MNHEY, CDR2 SMNVEV (reference sequence). The V and J ends lost 4 bases and 6 bases respectively, with 12 bases between them. This CDR3 is CASSSGFFSEAFF. In DNA form, the CDR3 reads TGTGCCAGCAGTTCGGGATTCTTCTCTGAAGCTTTCTTT.

The chain employs TRBV27 and TRBJ2-5; TRBD2 is a possible D gene (5 bases). CDR1 is MNHEY and CDR2 is SMNVEV in the germline V gene (reference sequence). V was shortened by 3 bases and J by 2 bases, with 10 bases between the two germline ends. The CDR3 has 14 residues. This chain's CDR3 is CASSFTRGQETQYF. The CDR3 coding sequence is TGTGCCAGCAGTTTCACCAGAGGGCAAGAGACCCAGTACTTC.

V usage is TRBV18 and J usage is TRBJ2-5; 12 bases map to TRBD2. This CDR3 has 17 amino acids. V shed 5 bases and J 3 bases; nucleotides not matched to a gene: 10. Germline CDR1 reads KGHSH; CDR2 reads LQKENI. The CDR3 here is CASSILAGGNLEETQYF. The CDR3 DNA reads TGTGCCAGCTCAATACTAGCGGGAGGCAACCTTGAAGAGACCCAGTACTTC.

The chain couples TRBV19 to TRBJ1-2, with 9 positions matching TRBD1. This CDR3 has 13 residues. Germline CDR1 LNHDA, CDR2 SQIVND (reference sequence). The V and J ends lost 4 bases and 7 bases, in that order; junction bases with no gene match: 4. CDR3: CASSRDRVPGYTF. The CDR3 bases are TGTGCCAGTAGTAGGGACAGGGTCCCTGGCTACACCTTC.

This clone has only one observation. The chain uses TRBV9 and TRBJ2-5; 10 bases match TRBD1. The CDR3 length is 17 residues. Per the germline V gene, CDR1 is SGDLS and CDR2 is YYNGEE. V lost 3 bases, J lost 3 bases, and 11 bases stayed unmatched. CDR3 loop: CASSGGQGIRLEETQYF. The CDR3, as DNA: TGTGCCAGCAGCGGGGGACAGGGGATTAGGCTAGAAGAGACCCAGTACTTC.

The rearrangement uses TRBV2 and TRBJ1-1, with TRBD1 matching over 7 bases. V trimming: 1 base; J trimming: 3 bases; junction bases outside the gene matches: 2. The CDR3 extends over 14 amino acids. Looked up from germline, CDR1 is SNHLY and CDR2 is FYNNEI. The CDR3 spells CASSEEGADTEAFF. CDR3 nucleotides: TGTGCCAGCAGTGAAGAGGGGGCCGACACTGAAGCTTTCTTT.

This clone was counted once. The chain recombines TRBV13 with TRBJ2-7; 9 nucleotides agree with TRBD2. J was trimmed by 1 base and V by 3 bases; bases with no gene match: 4. The CDR3 is 15 residues long. The germline CDR1 and CDR2 sequences are PRHDT and FYEKMQ (reference sequence). The CDR3, as DNA: TGTGCCAGCAGCTTTAGCGGGAGTACTTCCTACGAGCAGTACTTC. Translating it yields CASSFSGSTSYEQYF. The full variable domain, with the rest looked up from reference TRBV13 and TRBJ2-7, is AAGVIQSPRHLIKEKRETATLKCYPIPRHDTVYWYQQGPGQDPQFLISFYEKMQSDKGSIPDRFSAQQFSDYHSELNMSSLELGDSALYFCASSFSGSTSYEQYFGPGTRLTVT.

Comment on this clone: The junction and the germline gene differ at one end; a read error may be behind it. V and J are TRBV6-4 and TRBJ2-1; 8 bases line up with TRBD2. The CDR3 extends over 13 amino acids. Germline V gene data show CDR1 as MRHNA and CDR2 as SNTAGT. The CDR3 loop is CASRGGLDNEQLF. The CDR3 DNA sequence: TGTGCCAGCAGGGGGGGACTAGACAATGAGCAGCTCTTC.

The V call is TRBV7-6, the J call TRBJ2-5; 8 bases fit TRBD2. The CDR3 has 14 amino acids. Looked up from germline, CDR1 is SGHVS and CDR2 is FNYEAQ. V was clipped by 6 bases and J by 5 bases; unmatched bases: 8. CDR3 coding DNA: TGTGCCAGCAGGGGGTTTGGCGGGAGGGAGACCCAGTACTTC. Translated, it gives CASRGFGGRETQYF.

The gene calls are TRBV6-6 and TRBJ2-1, with D hard to call. V shed 2 bases and J shed 5 bases, with 16 bases lying between them. This CDR3 region has 16 residues. Germline assignment: CDR1 MNHNY and CDR2 SVGAGI (reference sequence). CDR3 sequence: CASSYLLIKSHNEQFF. CDR3 nucleotides: TGTGCCAGCAGTTACCTGTTAATTAAGAGCCACAATGAGCAGTTCTTC.

V gene TRBV5-1 combines with J gene TRBJ2-3; 10 nucleotides line up with TRBD2. The CDR3 covers 17 residues. V was pared by 3 bases and J by 1 base, with 8 bases of the junction left unmatched. CDR1 is SGHRS, CDR2 YFSETQ, per germline. The CDR3 here is CASSWGMGTSGTDTQYF. In DNA form, the CDR3 reads TGCGCCAGCAGCTGGGGAATGGGGACTAGCGGCACAGATACGCAGTATTTT.

The chain carries TRBV5-1 and TRBJ2-7, with TRBD1 matching 9 bases. Germline V lookup: CDR1 SGHRS, CDR2 YFSETQ. With 3 bases clipped from V and 7 bases from J, the junction kept 14 bases outside the gene matches. The CDR3 is 16 residues long. DNA of the CDR3: TGCGCCAGCAGCTCAAAACTGGGACAGGGTATATTTGAGCAGTACTTC. This codes for CASSSKLGQGIFEQYF.

The V and J genes are TRBV5-6 and TRBJ2-7; D gene uncertain. The germline V gene has CDR1 SGHDT and CDR2 YYEEEE. CDR3 length equals 11 residues. Trimming removed 3 bases from V and 6 bases from J, with 7 bases in between. CDR3 DNA sequence: TGTGCCAGCAGCTCCCGAGCCGAGCAGTACTTC. This gives the protein CASSSRAEQYF.

The chain recombines TRBV5-6 with TRBJ2-7; 12 positions agree with TRBD2. Germline V gene lookup returns CDR1 SGHDT and CDR2 YYEEEE. Unmatched junction bases numbered 5, after V lost 3 bases and J lost 4 bases. CDR3 length: 15 residues. CDR3 nucleotides: TGTGCCAGCAGCTCATGGACTAGCGGGATTTACGAGCAGTACTTC. Residues: CASSSWTSGIYEQYF.

The V and J genes are TRBV11-2 and TRBJ1-3, with D unclear. The V gene's germline CDR1 is SGHAT and CDR2 FQNNGV. V was clipped by 1 base and J by 0 bases, with 13 bases between them. CDR3 length equals 17 residues. CDR3 protein: CASSLGGGPFSGNTIYF. The CDR3 nucleotides read TGTGCCAGCAGCTTAGGGGGAGGTCCCTTCTCTGGAAACACCATATATTTT.

The V gene is TRBV7-2, the J gene TRBJ2-2; 8 positions agree with TRBD2. The CDR3 is made up of 14 amino acids. The germline CDR1 and CDR2 sequences are SGHTA and FQGNSA. The ends lost 5 bases at V and 7 bases at J; junction bases unmatched: 6. The CDR3 loop reads CASSPGLGLGELFF. The CDR3 bases are TGTGCCAGCAGCCCGGGACTAGGTCTCGGGGAGCTGTTTTTT.

CDR3: CASSKREGWGEKLFF. In nucleotides, the CDR3 is TGTGCCAGCAGTAAACGGGAGGGATGGGGAGAAAAACTGTTTTTT. V and J are TRBV2 and TRBJ1-4; D remains unclear. Germline V CDR1 and CDR2: SNHLY, FYNNEI. The CDR3 spans 15 residues. V lost 5 bases, J lost 8 bases, and 18 bases lay in between.

The chain couples TRBV19 to TRBJ2-1, with a weak D call TRBD2 (6 bases). The V end was cut by 8 bases, the J end by 4 bases, with 12 bases between. This CDR3 is 13 amino acids long. Per the germline V gene, CDR1 is LNHDA and CDR2 is SQIVND (reference sequence). CDR3 bases: TGTGCCAGTGGTAGCGGTAGATACAATGAGCAGTTCTTC. Its translation: CASGSGRYNEQFF.

The chain couples TRBV30 to TRBJ1-3; unclear D gene. This CDR3 has 12 residues. V was pared by 0 bases and J by 4 bases, with 4 bases between. Germline CDR1 reads GTSNPN; CDR2 reads SVGIG (reference sequence). Written as DNA, the CDR3 is TGTGCCTGGAGTGTTGAGGGAAACACCATATATTTT. Its translation: CAWSVEGNTIYF.

The CDR3 DNA follows: TGTGCCACCAGCAGAGATCTAGGTAGCTCCTACGAGCAGTACTTC. Translation gives CATSRDLGSSYEQYF. The chain combines TRBV15 with TRBJ2-7; D is unresolved. Germline values: CDR1 LNHNV, CDR2 YYDKDF (reference sequence). V was cut by 0 bases and J by 0 bases, with 9 bases left in between. The CDR3 extends over 15 amino acids.

The chain has TRBV7-6 and TRBJ2-6, with TRBD2 matching over 8 bases. The V gene end was trimmed by 5 bases and the J gene end by 4 bases; junction bases not matched to a gene: 7. This CDR3 contains 16 residues. The germline V gene has CDR1 SGHVS and CDR2 FNYEAQ. The CDR3 nucleotides are TGTGCCAGCAGCCTCGGGGGGGGCTCCGGGGCCAACGTCCTGACTTTC. It is translated as CASSLGGGSGANVLTF.

This chain uses TRBV5-4 with TRBJ2-1, with 13 positions matching TRBD2. J lost 8 bases, V lost 4 bases, and 12 bases had no gene match. The CDR3 sequence is 17 residues long. Per the germline V gene, CDR1 is SGHNT and CDR2 is YYREEE (reference sequence). The CDR3 is CASSPLTRTSGSYEQFF. The DNA for the CDR3 is TGTGCCAGCAGCCCATTAACTAGGACTAGCGGGAGCTATGAGCAGTTCTTC.

The rearrangement joins TRBV6-1 to TRBJ1-4; 8 nucleotides match TRBD1. Germline trimming cut 5 bases from V and 6 bases from J; bases unmatched to any gene: 5. The length of the CDR3 is 14 residues. Germline V CDR1 and CDR2: MNHNS, SASEGT. For the CDR3, the DNA is TGTGCCAGCAGTCCGACAGGGGACCATGAAAAACTGTTTTTT. This codes for CASSPTGDHEKLFF.

The V gene is TRBV10-2, the J gene TRBJ1-2; weak D call: TRBD1 (5 bases). The V gene's germline CDR1 is WSHSY and CDR2 SAAADI. This CDR3 contains 15 residues. V lost 0 bases and J lost 3, with 11 bases in between. The CDR3 is CASSESSDSYYGYTF. The CDR3, as DNA: TGCGCCAGCAGTGAGTCCTCAGACAGCTACTATGGCTACACCTTC.

V and J are TRBV14 and TRBJ2-1; 8 bases fit TRBD2. The germline gives CDR1 SGHDN, CDR2 FVKESK. Germline trimming cut 4 bases from V and 8 bases from J; bases unmatched to any gene: 16. This CDR3 is built from 17 residues. CDR3 sequence: CASSLGSGTTIFYEQFF. As DNA, the CDR3 is TGTGCCAGCAGCCTCGGTAGCGGGACTACAATTTTCTATGAGCAGTTCTTC.

The V call is TRBV30, the J call TRBJ2-2; TRBD2 matches at 7 bases. The CDR3 has 16 residues. The J segment lost 0 bases and the V segment lost 2 bases, leaving 6 bases of the junction unmatched. CDR1 and CDR2 (germline): GTSNPN, SVGIG (reference sequence). CDR3: CAWSTQRDSNTGELFF. The CDR3 nucleotides read TGTGCCTGGAGTACCCAGCGGGATTCGAACACCGGGGAGCTGTTTTTT.

The chain combines TRBV27 with TRBJ2-7, with no clear D. Between the trimmed V and J ends, which lost 0 bases and 0 bases, there was a span of 9 bases. The germline CDR1 and CDR2 sequences are MNHEY and SMNVEV (reference sequence). CDR3 length: 15 amino acids. The DNA of the CDR3 is TGTGCCAGCAGTTTATCGGTGGGCCACTCCTACGAGCAGTACTTC. The encoded protein is CASSLSVGHSYEQYF.

Of note for this clone: One junction end does not reproduce the germline sequence, and a read error may be involved. This rearrangement joins TRBV6-6 to TRBJ2-1; D is possibly TRBD2 (5 bases). CDR3 length equals 15 residues. Germline V gives CDR1 MNHNY, CDR2 SVGAGI (reference sequence). The CDR3 reads CASSRPPAANNEQFF. The CDR3 region has the DNA TGTGCTAGCAGTCGGCCCCCAGCGGCTAACAATGAGCAGTTCTTC.

This chain joins TRBV29-1 and TRBJ1-5; 9 nucleotides agree with TRBD1. The germline V gene has CDR1 SQVTM and CDR2 ANQGSEA. This CDR3 is 14 amino acids long. Trimming took 4 bases from V and 6 from J; bases not matched to a gene: 7. This CDR3 reads CSVGTGGAGQPQHF. CDR3 nucleotide sequence: TGCAGCGTTGGAACAGGGGGCGCGGGTCAGCCCCAGCATTTT.

The gene calls are TRBV6-1 and TRBJ2-3, with 11 nucleotides matching TRBD2. Germline trimming cut 4 bases from V and 4 bases from J; bases unmatched to any gene: 4. The CDR3 covers 15 residues. Germline assignment: CDR1 MNHNS and CDR2 SASEGT. The CDR3 protein is CASSVLAGESDTQYF. The CDR3 nucleotides read TGTGCCAGCAGTGTACTAGCGGGAGAATCAGATACGCAGTATTTT.